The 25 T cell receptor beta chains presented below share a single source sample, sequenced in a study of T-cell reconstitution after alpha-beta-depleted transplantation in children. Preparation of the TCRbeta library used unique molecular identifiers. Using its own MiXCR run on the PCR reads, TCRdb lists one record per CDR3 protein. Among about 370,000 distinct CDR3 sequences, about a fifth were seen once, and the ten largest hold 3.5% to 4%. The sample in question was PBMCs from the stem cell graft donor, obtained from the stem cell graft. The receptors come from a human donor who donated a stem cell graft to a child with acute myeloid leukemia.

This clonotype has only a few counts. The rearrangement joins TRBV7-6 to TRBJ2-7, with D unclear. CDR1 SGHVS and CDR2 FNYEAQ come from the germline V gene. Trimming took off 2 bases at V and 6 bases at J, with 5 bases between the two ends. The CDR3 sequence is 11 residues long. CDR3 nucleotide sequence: TGTGCCAGCAGCTTATCCGCCGAGCAGTACTTC. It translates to CASSLSAEQYF.

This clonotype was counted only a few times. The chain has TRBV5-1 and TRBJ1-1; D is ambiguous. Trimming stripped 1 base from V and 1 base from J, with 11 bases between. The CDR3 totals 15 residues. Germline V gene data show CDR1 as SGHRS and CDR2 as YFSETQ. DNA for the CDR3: TGCGCCAGCAGCTTGAGCCCCGCCAGGAACACTGAAGCTTTCTTT. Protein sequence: CASSLSPARNTEAFF.

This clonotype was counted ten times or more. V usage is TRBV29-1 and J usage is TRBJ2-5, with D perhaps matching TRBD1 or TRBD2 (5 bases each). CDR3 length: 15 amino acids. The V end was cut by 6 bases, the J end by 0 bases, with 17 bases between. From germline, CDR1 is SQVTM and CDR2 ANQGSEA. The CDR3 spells CSVPRDGSNQETQYF. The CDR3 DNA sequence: TGCAGCGTCCCCCGGGACGGGTCTAACCAAGAGACCCAGTACTTC.

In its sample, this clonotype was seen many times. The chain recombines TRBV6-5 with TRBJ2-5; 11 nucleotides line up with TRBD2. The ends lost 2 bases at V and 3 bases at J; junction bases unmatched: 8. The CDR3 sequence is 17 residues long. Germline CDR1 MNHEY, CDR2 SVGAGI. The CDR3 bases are TGTGCCAGCAGTTACCGGCTAGCGGGAGGTTGGAAAGAGACCCAGTACTTC. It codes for CASSYRLAGGWKETQYF.

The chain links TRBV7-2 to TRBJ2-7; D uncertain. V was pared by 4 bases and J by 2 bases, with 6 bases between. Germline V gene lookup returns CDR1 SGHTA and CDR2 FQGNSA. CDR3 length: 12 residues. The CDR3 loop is CASSSYPYEQYF. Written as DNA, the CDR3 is TGTGCCAGCAGCTCCTACCCCTACGAGCAGTACTTC.

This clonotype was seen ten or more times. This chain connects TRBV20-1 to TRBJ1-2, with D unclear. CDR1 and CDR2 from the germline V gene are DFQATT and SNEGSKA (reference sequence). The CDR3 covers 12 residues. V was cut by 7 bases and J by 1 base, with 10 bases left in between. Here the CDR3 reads CSVPTDNYGYTF. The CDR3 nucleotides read TGCAGTGTCCCGACGGATAACTATGGCTACACCTTC.

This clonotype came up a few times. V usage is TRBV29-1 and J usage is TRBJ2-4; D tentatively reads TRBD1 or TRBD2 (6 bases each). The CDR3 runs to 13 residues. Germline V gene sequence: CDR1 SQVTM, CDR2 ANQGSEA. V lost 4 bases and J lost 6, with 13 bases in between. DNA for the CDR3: TGCAGCGTTGGTTCGGGGGCTGGAAACATTCAGTACTTC. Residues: CSVGSGAGNIQYF. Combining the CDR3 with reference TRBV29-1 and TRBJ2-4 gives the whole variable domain SAVISQKPSRDICQRGTSLTIQCQVDSQVTMMFWYRQQPGQSLTLIATANQGSEATYESGFVIDKFPISRPNLTFSTLTVSNMSPEDSSIYLCSVGSGAGNIQYFGAGTRLSVL.

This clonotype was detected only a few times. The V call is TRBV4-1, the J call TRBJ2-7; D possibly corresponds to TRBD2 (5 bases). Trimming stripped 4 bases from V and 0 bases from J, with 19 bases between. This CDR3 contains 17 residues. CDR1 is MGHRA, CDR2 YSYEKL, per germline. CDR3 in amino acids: CASSPGGSEAFSYEQYF. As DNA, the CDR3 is TGCGCCAGCAGCCCGGGCGGTAGCGAGGCCTTCTCCTACGAGCAGTACTTC.

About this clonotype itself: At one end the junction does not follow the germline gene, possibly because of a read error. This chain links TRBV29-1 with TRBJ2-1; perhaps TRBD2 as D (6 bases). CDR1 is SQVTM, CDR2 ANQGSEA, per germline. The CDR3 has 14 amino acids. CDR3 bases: TGCAGCGTTGCGGTGGACGGGACTTCTATACAGTTGATCTTC. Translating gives CSVAVDGTSIQLIF.

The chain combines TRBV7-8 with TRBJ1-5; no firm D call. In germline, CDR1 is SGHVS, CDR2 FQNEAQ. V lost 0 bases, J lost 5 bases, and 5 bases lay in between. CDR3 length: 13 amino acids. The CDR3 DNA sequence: TGTGCCAGCAGCTTAGCCCGGGATCAGCCCCAGCATTTT. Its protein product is CASSLARDQPQHF.

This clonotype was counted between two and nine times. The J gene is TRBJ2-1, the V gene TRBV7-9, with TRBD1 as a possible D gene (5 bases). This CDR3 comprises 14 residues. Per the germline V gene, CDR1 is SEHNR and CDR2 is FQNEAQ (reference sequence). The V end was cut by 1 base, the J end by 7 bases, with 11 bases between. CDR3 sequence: CASSLDPGMNEQFF. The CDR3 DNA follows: TGTGCCAGCAGCTTAGACCCAGGGATGAATGAGCAGTTCTTC.

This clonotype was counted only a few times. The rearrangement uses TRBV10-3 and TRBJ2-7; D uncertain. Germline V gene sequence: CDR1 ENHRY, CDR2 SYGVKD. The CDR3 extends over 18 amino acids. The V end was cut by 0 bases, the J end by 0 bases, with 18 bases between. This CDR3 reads CAISESGGEYSYSYEQYF. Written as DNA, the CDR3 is TGTGCCATCAGTGAGTCGGGCGGAGAATACTCCTACTCCTACGAGCAGTACTTC.

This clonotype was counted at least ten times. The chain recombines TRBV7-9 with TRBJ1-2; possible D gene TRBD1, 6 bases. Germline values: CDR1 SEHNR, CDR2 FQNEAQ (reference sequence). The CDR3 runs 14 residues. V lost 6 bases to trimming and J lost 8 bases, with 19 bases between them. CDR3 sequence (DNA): TGTGCCAGCAGTTCTACTAGACAGGTAGACGGCTACACCTTC. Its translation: CASSSTRQVDGYTF.

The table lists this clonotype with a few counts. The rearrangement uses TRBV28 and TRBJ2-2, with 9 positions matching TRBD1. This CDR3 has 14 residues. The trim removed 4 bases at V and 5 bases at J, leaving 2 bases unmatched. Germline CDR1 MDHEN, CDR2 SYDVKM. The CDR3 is CASSWDRVTGELFF. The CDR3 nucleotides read TGTGCCAGCAGTTGGGACAGGGTGACCGGGGAGCTGTTTTTT.

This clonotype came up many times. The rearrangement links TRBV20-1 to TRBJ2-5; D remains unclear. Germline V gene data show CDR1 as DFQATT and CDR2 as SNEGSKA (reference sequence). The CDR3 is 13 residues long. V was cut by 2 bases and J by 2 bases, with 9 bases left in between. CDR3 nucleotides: TGCAGTGCTAGAAGGCAGGATCAAGAGACCCAGTACTTC. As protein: CSARRQDQETQYF.

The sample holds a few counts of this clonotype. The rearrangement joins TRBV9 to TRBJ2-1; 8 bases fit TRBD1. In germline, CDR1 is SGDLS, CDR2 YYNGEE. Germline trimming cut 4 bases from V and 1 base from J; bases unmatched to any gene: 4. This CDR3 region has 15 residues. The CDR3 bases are TGTGCCAGCAGCACCCACAGGGGGTCCTACAATGAGCAGTTCTTC. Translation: CASSTHRGSYNEQFF.

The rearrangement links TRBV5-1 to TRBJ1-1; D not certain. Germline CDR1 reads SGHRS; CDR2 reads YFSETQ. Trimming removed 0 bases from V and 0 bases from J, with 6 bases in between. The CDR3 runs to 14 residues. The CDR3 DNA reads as TGCGCCAGCAGCTTGGGAACCATGAACACTGAAGCTTTCTTT. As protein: CASSLGTMNTEAFF.

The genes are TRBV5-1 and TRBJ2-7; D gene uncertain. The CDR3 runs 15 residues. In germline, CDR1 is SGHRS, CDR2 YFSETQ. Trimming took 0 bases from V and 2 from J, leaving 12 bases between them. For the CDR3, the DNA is TGCGCCAGCAGCTTGGACGGGTATGGGGCCTACGAGCAGTACTTC. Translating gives CASSLDGYGAYEQYF.

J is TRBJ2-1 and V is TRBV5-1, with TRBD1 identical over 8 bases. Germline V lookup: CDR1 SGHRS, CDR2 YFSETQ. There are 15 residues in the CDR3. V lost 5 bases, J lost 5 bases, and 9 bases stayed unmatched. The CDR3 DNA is TGCGCCAGCAGTCCGTCCCGGGACAGGAACAATGAGCAGTTCTTC. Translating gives CASSPSRDRNNEQFF. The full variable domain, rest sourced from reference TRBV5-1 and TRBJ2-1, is KAGVTQTPRYLIKTRGQQVTLSCSPISGHRSVSWYQQTPGQGLQFLFEYFSETQRNKGNFPGRFSGRQFSNSRSEMNVSTLELGDSALYLCASSPSRDRNNEQFFGPGTRLTVL.

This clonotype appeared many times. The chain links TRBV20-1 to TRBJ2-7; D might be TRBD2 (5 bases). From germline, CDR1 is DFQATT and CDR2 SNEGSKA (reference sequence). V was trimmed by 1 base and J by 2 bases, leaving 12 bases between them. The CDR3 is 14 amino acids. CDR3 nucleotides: TGCAGTGCTAGAGTACCCCTCGGGACCTACGAGCAGTACTTC. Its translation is CSARVPLGTYEQYF.

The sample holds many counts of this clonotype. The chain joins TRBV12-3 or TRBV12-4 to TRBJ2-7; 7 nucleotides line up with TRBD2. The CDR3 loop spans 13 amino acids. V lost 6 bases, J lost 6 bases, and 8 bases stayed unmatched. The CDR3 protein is CASSLREGSEQYF. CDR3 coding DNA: TGTGCCAGCAGCCTCAGGGAGGGGAGCGAGCAGTACTTC.

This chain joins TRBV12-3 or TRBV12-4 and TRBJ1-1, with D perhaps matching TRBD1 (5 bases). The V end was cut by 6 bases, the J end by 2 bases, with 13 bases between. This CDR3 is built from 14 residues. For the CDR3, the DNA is TGTGCCAGCAGCCAGGGACGGATAAACACTGAAGCTTTCTTT. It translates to CASSQGRINTEAFF.

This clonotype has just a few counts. The CDR3 nucleotides read TGCGCCAGCGGAAGGGGGCCGACCTACGAGCAGTACTTC. It encodes CASGRGPTYEQYF. The chain employs TRBV10-2 and TRBJ2-7; 7 bases fit TRBD1. Germline CDR1 is WSHSY and CDR2 is SAAADI. The CDR3 sequence is 13 residues long. The junction had 6 bases not matched to a gene; V was cut back by 8 bases and J by 2 bases.

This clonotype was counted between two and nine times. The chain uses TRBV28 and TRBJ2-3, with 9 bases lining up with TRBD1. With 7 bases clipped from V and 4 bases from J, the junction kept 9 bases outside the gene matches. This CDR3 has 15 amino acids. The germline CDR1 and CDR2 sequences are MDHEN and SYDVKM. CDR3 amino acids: CASTAGTGSSDTQYF. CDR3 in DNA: TGTGCCAGCACCGCCGGGACAGGGAGCTCAGATACGCAGTATTTT. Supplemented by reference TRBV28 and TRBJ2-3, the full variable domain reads DVKVTQSSRYLVKRTGEKVFLECVQDMDHENMFWYRQDPGLGLRLIYFSYDVKMKEKGDIPEGYSVSREKKERFSLILESASTNQTSMYLCASTAGTGSSDTQYFGPGTRLTVL.

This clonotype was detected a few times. The CDR3 loop reads CASRDRDMTYEQYF. The CDR3 nucleotides are TGTGCCAGCAGGGACCGGGACATGACCTACGAGCAGTACTTC. This chain links TRBV2 with TRBJ2-7; possibly TRBD1 for D (6 bases). V lost 6 bases to trimming and J lost 2 bases, with 14 bases between them. This CDR3 has 14 residues. The germline V gene encodes CDR1 SNHLY and CDR2 FYNNEI.